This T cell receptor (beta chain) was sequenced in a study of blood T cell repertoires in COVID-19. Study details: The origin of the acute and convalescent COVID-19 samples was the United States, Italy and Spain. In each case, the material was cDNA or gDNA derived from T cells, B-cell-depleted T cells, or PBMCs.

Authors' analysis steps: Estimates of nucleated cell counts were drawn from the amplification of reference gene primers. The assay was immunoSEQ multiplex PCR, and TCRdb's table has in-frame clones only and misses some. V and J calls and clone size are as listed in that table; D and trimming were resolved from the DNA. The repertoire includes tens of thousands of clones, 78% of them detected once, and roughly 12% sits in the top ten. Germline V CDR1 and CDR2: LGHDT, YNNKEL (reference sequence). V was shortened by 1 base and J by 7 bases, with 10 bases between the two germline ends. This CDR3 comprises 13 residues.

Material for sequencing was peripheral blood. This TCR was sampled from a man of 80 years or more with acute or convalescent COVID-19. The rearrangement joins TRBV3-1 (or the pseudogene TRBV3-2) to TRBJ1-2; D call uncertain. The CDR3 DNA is TGTGCCAGCAGCCAAGTCCGCGAACGTGGCTACACCTTC. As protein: CASSQVRERGYTF.